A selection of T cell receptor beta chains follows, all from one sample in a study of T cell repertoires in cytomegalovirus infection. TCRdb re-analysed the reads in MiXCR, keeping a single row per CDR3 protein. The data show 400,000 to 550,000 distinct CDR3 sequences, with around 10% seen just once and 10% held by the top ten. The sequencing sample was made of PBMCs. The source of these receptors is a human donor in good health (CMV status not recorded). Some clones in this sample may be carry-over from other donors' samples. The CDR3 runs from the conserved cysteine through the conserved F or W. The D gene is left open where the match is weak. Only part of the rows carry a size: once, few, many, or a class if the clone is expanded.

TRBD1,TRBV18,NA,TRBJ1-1,CASSRTGLSEAFF,TGTGCCAGCTCACGGACAGGTCTATCTGAAGCTTTCTTT
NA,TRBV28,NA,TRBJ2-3,CASSLSGSRADTQYF,TGTGCCAGCAGTTTATCGGGTTCGAGAGCAGATACGCAGTATTTT
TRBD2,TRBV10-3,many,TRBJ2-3,CAISDLGPSGAEDTQYF,TGTGCCATCAGTGACCTTGGCCCTAGCGGAGCGGAGGATACGCAGTATTTT
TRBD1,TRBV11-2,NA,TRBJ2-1,CASSLWTGGQGSYNEQFF,TGTGCCAGCAGCTTATGGACCGGCGGACAGGGGTCCTACAATGAGCAGTTCTTC
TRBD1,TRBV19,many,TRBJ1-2,CASSIGTANYGYTF,TGTGCCAGTAGTATTGGGACAGCGAACTATGGCTACACCTTC
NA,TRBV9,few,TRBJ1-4,CASRGDGTKGEKLFF,TGTGCCAGCCGAGGAGACGGGACGAAGGGTGAAAAACTGTTTTTT
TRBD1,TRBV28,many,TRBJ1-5,CASSFWDRNSNQPQHF,TGTGCCAGCAGTTTTTGGGACAGAAATAGCAATCAGCCCCAGCATTTT
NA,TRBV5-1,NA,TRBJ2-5,CASSSGGLDTQYF,TGCGCCAGCAGCTCCGGGGGGCTAGATACCCAGTACTTC
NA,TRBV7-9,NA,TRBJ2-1,CAGSLRPYEQFF,TGTGCCGGCAGCTTAAGACCCTATGAGCAGTTCTTC
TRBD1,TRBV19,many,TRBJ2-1,CASSTRRQGVNEQFF,TGTGCCAGTAGTACCCGTAGACAGGGAGTAAATGAGCAGTTCTTC
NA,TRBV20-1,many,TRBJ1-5,CSARDGGLWGNQPQHF,TGCAGTGCTAGAGATGGTGGTTTGTGGGGGAATCAGCCCCAGCATTTT
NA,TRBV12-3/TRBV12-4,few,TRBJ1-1,CANSLRVMNTEAFF,TGTGCCAACAGTTTGCGGGTAATGAACACTGAAGCTTTCTTT
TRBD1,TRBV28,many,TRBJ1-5,CASSLGTGRYQPQHF,TGTGCCAGCAGCCTCGGGACAGGGAGGTATCAGCCCCAGCATTTT
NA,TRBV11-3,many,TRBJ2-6,CASRSCGGLPDVLTF,TGTGCCAGCAGGAGTTGCGGGGGCTTACCTGACGTCCTGACTTTC
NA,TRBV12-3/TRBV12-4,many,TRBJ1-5,CASSFGGQGNQPQHF,TGTGCCAGCAGTTTCGGGGGCCAGGGCAATCAGCCCCAGCATTTT
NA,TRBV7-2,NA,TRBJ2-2,CASSANMENTGELFF,TGTGCCAGCAGCGCCAACATGGAGAACACCGGGGAGCTGTTTTTT
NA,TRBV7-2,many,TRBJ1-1,CASSLEARGAPAGTEAFF,TGTGCCAGCAGCTTAGAGGCACGGGGGGCTCCGGCGGGCACTGAAGCTTTCTTT
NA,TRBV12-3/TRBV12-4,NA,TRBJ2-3,CASSLIGTDTQYF,TGTGCCAGCAGTTTAATTGGCACAGATACGCAGTATTTT
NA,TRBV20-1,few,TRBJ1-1,CSARRTDRRSEAFF,TGCAGTGCTAGACGGACTGACAGGAGAAGTGAAGCTTTCTTT
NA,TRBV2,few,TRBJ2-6,CASSGSNVLTF,TGTGCCAGCAGTGGCTCCAACGTCCTGACTTTC
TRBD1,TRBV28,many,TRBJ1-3,CAGQDPLAGNTIYF,TGTGCTGGACAGGACCCCCTTGCTGGAAACACCATATATTTT
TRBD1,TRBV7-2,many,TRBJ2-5,CASSGTVQETQYF,TGTGCCAGCAGTGGGACAGTCCAAGAGACCCAGTACTTC
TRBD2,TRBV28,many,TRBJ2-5,CASSSAGVEQETQYF,TGTGCCAGCAGCAGTGCGGGGGTTGAACAAGAGACCCAGTACTTC
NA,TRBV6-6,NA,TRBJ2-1,CASSDWGPGSYNEQFF,TGTGCCAGCAGTGATTGGGGGCCGGGCTCCTACAATGAGCAGTTCTTC
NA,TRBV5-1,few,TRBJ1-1,CASSLVAYYREVNTEAFF,TGCGCCAGCAGCTTGGTCGCCTACTACAGGGAGGTGAACACTGAAGCTTTCTTT
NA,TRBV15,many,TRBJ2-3,CATSRDMRGPSYTQYF,TGTGCCACCAGCAGAGATATGAGAGGGCCATCCTATACGCAGTATTTT
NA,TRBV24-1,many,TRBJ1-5,CATSDGRDFYSNQPQHF,TGTGCCACCAGTGATGGCAGGGATTTTTATAGCAATCAGCCCCAGCATTTT
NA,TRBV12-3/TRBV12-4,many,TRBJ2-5,CASSPTGEGRQETQYF,TGTGCCAGCAGTCCCACAGGGGAGGGGCGGCAAGAGACCCAGTACTTC
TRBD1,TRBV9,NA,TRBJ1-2,CASSSPTGRGSNYGYTF,TGTGCCAGCAGCTCGCCGACAGGGAGGGGATCTAACTATGGCTACACCTTC
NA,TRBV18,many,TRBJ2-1,CASQVVEGVIGEQFF,TGTGCCAGCCAAGTTGTTGAAGGGGTGATAGGTGAGCAGTTCTTC
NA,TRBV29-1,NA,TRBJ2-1,CSVREGSRNEQFF,TGCAGCGTCCGAGAGGGCTCTCGCAATGAGCAGTTCTTC
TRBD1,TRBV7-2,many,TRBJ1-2,CASSLDRGLRGYTF,TGTGCCAGCAGCTTAGATAGGGGGCTGAGGGGCTACACCTTC
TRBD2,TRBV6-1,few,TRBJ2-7,CASRERLAHSLYEQYF,TGTGCCAGCAGAGAAAGACTAGCCCATTCTCTCTACGAGCAGTACTTC
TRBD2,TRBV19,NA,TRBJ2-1,CASSRGTSGSSHFNEQFF,TGTGCCAGTAGTCGGGGGACTAGCGGGAGTAGCCACTTCAATGAGCAGTTCTTC
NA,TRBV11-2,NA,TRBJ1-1,CASSPMAGTEAFF,TGTGCCAGCAGCCCGATGGCGGGCACTGAAGCTTTCTTT
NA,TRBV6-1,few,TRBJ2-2,CASSQTRRTGELFF,TGTGCCAGCAGCCAGACTAGACGGACCGGGGAGCTGTTTTTT
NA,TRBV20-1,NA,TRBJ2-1,CSARGPQNEQFF,TGCAGTGCTAGGGGGCCTCAAAATGAGCAGTTCTTC
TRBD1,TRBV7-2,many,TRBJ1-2,CASSLLSGQGIGYTF,TGTGCCAGCAGCTTATTGTCGGGACAGGGGATCGGCTACACCTTC
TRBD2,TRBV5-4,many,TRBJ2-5,CASSLRSGAQETQYF,TGTGCCAGCAGCTTAAGGAGCGGGGCACAAGAGACCCAGTACTTC
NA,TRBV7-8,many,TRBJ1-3,CASSPRVGSGNTIYF,TGTGCCAGCAGCCCCCGGGTGGGCTCTGGAAACACCATATATTTT
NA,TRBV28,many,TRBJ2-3,CASSFIGDTQYF,TGTGCCAGCAGTTTCATTGGAGATACGCAGTATTTT
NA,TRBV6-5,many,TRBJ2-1,CASRRLDEQFF,TGTGCCAGCAGACGACTCGATGAGCAGTTCTTC
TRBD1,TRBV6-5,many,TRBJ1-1,CASSYGQGVSEAFF,TGTGCCAGCAGTTACGGGCAGGGGGTATCGGAAGCTTTCTTT
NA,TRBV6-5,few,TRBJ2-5,CASRDTRSGQETQYF,TGTGCCAGCAGGGACACTCGTTCGGGCCAAGAGACCCAGTACTTC
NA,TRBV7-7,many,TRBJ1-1,CASSSLEGTEAFF,TGTGCTAGCAGCTCCCTGGAGGGAACTGAAGCTTTCTTT
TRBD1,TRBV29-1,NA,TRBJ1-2,CSGRSGGRGGYTF,TGCAGCGGTCGGTCAGGGGGCAGAGGGGGCTACACCTTC
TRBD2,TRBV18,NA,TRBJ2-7,CASSPLLLAGGRNSYEQYF,TGTGCCAGCTCACCACTCTTGCTAGCGGGAGGGCGTAACTCCTACGAGCAGTACTTC
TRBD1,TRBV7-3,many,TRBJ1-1,CASSLFDRVNTEAFF,TGTGCCAGCAGCTTATTTGACAGGGTGAACACTGAAGCTTTCTTT
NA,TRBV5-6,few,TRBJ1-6,CASRSRRTGVSPLHF,TGTGCCAGCAGAAGTCGACGGACGGGGGTTTCACCCCTCCACTTT
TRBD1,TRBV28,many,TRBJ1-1,CASSLAHRGGMNTEAFF,TGTGCCAGCAGTTTAGCCCACAGGGGGGGCATGAACACTGAAGCTTTCTTT
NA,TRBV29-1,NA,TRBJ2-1,CSVGRTLSYNEQFF,TGCAGCGTAGGGCGGACCCTTTCCTACAATGAGCAGTTCTTC
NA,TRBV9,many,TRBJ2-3,CASSVGRGRPDTQYF,TGTGCCAGCAGCGTAGGTAGGGGGAGGCCAGATACGCAGTATTTT
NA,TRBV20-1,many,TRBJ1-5,CSARQERDFTRNQPQHF,TGCAGTGCTAGGCAGGAGAGGGATTTTACACGCAATCAGCCCCAGCATTTT